This T cell receptor beta chain was captured by sequencing in a study of blood T cell repertoires in COVID-19. At the level of the study: The origin of the acute and convalescent COVID-19 samples was the United States, Italy and Spain. Sample material is recorded as cDNA or gDNA derived from T cells, B-cell-depleted T cells, or PBMCs.

As originally analysed: For nucleated cells, counts were estimated from reference gene primer amplification. Using immunoSEQ multiplex PCR, the repertoire was profiled, and TCRdb retains in-frame clones only, with some absent. V and J calls and clone size are given by that table; D and trimming were obtained from the DNA. Here the sample spans about 42,000 clones, about nine tenths being singletons. This TCR was sampled from a woman at least 80 years old in a cohort sampled during active or convalescent COVID-19. Sequencing was done on a sample of peripheral blood.

The CDR3 spells CASRAIPVYYEQYF. DNA for the CDR3: TGTGCCAGCAGGGCAATCCCAGTATACTACGAGCAGTACTTC. The V and J genes are TRBV2 and TRBJ2-7; D is uncertain. V was cut by 6 bases and J by 3 bases, with 15 bases left in between. The CDR3 contains 14 residues. Germline V gives CDR1 SNHLY, CDR2 FYNNEI.